This is a list of T cell receptor beta chains from one sample in a study of cytotoxic CD8 clonotypes in ibrutinib-treated CLL. Profiled with immunoSEQ multiplex PCR; TCRdb holds only in-frame clones, not every one. The sample contains approximately 350,000 clones, approximately 67% of which appear only once. The specimen comprised PBMCs, sampled after 36 months of ibrutinib treatment. Receptors originate from a human donor with chronic lymphocytic leukemia. Both conserved end residues are part of each CDR3. A D gene is named only where the DNA matches it firmly. Only part of the rows carry a size: once, few, many, or a class if the clone is expanded.

TRBV5-4,TRBD2,TRBJ2-5,-,CASSGPRGSGDQETQYF,TGTGCCAGCAGCGGACCCCGGGGTAGCGGGGATCAAGAGACCCAGTACTTC
TRBV10-2,-,TRBJ1-1,once,CASSDLGATEAFF,TGCGCCAGCAGTGACCTCGGGGCCACTGAAGCTTTCTTT
TRBV9,-,TRBJ2-2,-,CASSVKGTGELFF,TGTGCCAGCAGCGTAAAAGGGACCGGGGAGCTGTTTTTT
TRBV7-3,-,TRBJ2-3,few,CASSQQGTPFTDTQYF,TGTGCCAGCAGCCAACAGGGAACACCTTTCACAGATACGCAGTATTTT
TRBV27,-,TRBJ2-5,-,CASSLRTGLQETQYF,TGTGCCAGCAGTTTGAGAACAGGCTTACAAGAGACCCAGTACTTC
TRBV4-1,-,TRBJ1-1,-,CASSQERNEAFF,TGCGCCAGCAGCCAAGAGCGGAATGAAGCTTTCTTT
TRBV9,TRBD2,TRBJ2-5,-,CASSEGTSGYQETQYF,TGTGCCAGCAGCGAGGGGACTAGCGGATACCAAGAGACCCAGTACTTC
TRBV18,TRBD1,TRBJ2-7,-,CASSPRQGSHEQYF,TGTGCCAGCTCACCAAGACAGGGTTCCCACGAGCAGTACTTC
TRBV9,-,TRBJ2-5,-,CASSQDVRETQYF,TGTGCCAGCAGCCAGGACGTCCGGGAGACCCAGTACTTC
TRBV5-1,TRBD1,TRBJ1-1,few,CASSTDRGHTEAFF,TGCGCCAGCAGCACGGACAGGGGGCACACTGAAGCTTTCTTT
TRBV19,TRBD1,TRBJ1-2,-,CASSKTGYGYTF,TGTGCCAGTAGTAAGACAGGGTATGGCTACACCTTC
TRBV18,TRBD1,TRBJ2-6,-,CASSESRTGAFSGANVLTF,TGTGCCAGCTCCGAAAGCCGGACAGGGGCCTTCTCTGGGGCCAACGTCCTGACTTTC
TRBV5-1,-,TRBJ2-2,-,CASSLKQLTGELFF,TGCGCCAGCAGCTTGAAACAGCTCACCGGGGAGCTGTTTTTT
TRBV19,-,TRBJ2-7,-,CASSIGQSSYEQYF,TGTGCCAGTAGTATTGGACAAAGCTCCTACGAGCAGTACTTC
TRBV2,TRBD1,TRBJ1-5,-,CASSVRQGSQPQHF,TGTGCCAGCAGTGTTCGACAGGGGAGTCAGCCCCAGCATTTT
TRBV6-5,TRBD1,TRBJ2-7,-,CASGQEPYEQYF,TGTGCCAGCGGACAGGAACCCTACGAGCAGTACTTC
TRBV5-1,-,TRBJ2-3,-,CASSFRSYGTDTQYF,TGCGCCAGCAGCTTTCGCTCGTATGGCACAGATACGCAGTATTTT
TRBV15,TRBD1,TRBJ2-3,-,CATSRRRDRGADTQYF,TGTGCCACCAGCAGACGCCGGGACAGGGGCGCAGATACGCAGTATTTT
TRBV9,TRBD1,TRBJ2-7,-,CASSGTGDYEQYF,TGTGCCAGCAGCGGCACAGGGGACTACGAGCAGTACTTC
TRBV27,-,TRBJ2-5,-,CASSPWPGEETQYF,TGTGCCAGCAGTCCTTGGCCAGGGGAAGAGACCCAGTACTTC
TRBV9,-,TRBJ2-5,once,CASSPYGQTQYF,TGTGCCAGCAGCCCTTACGGTCAGACCCAGTACTTC
TRBV28,-,TRBJ1-5,many,CASSLIGQPQHF,TGTGCCAGCAGTTTAATAGGTCAGCCCCAGCATTTT